The rows below give T cell receptor beta chains drawn from one sample of a study of read filtering for tumor transcriptome and immune sequencing. From the reads, TCRdb called clonotypes with MiXCR, one entry per CDR3 protein. Of roughly 24,000 distinct CDR3 sequences in the sample, around 15% were seen once. The source material was a population of CD138-negative cells sorted from bone marrow. All receptors come from a donor over 35 with multiple myeloma. The CDR3 runs from the conserved cysteine through the conserved F or W. The order of the fields is D gene, clone size, J gene, V gene, CDR3 DNA, CDR3 protein. D genes are given only for firm matches. Rows give clone size only sometimes, using once, few, many, or a class for an expanded clone.

D gene: NA
clone size: many
J gene: TRBJ1-5
V gene: TRBV25-1
CDR3 DNA: TGTGCCAGCAGTGAATTGGCAGATCAGCCCCAGCATTTT
CDR3 protein: CASSELADQPQHF

D gene: TRBD2
clone size: NA
J gene: TRBJ2-7
V gene: TRBV27
CDR3 DNA: TGTGCCTGCTCGACTAGCGGGAGTGTATCGGCCTACGAGCAGTACTTC
CDR3 protein: CACSTSGSVSAYEQYF

D gene: NA
clone size: few
J gene: TRBJ2-1
V gene: TRBV20-1
CDR3 DNA: TGCAGTGCTAGCGGTAAGGGGATCGGCGGTGAGCAGTTCTTC
CDR3 protein: CSASGKGIGGEQFF

D gene: NA
clone size: many
J gene: TRBJ1-1
V gene: TRBV18
CDR3 DNA: TGTGCCAGCTCAGCCAGCCAAAACACTGAAGCTTTCTTT
CDR3 protein: CASSASQNTEAFF

D gene: TRBD1
clone size: many
J gene: TRBJ1-1
V gene: TRBV20-1
CDR3 DNA: TGCAGTGCTAGGGAAGGACAGGGGGCCTTGAACACTGAAGCTTTCTTT
CDR3 protein: CSAREGQGALNTEAFF

D gene: NA
clone size: many
J gene: TRBJ2-5
V gene: TRBV7-9
CDR3 DNA: TGTGCCAGCAGCTACGGGGGCTATAAGGCAGAGACCCAGTACTTC
CDR3 protein: CASSYGGYKAETQYF

D gene: NA
clone size: many
J gene: TRBJ1-1
V gene: TRBV29-1
CDR3 DNA: TGCAGCGTTGATATAGGTGGGAACACTGAAGCTTTCTTT
CDR3 protein: CSVDIGGNTEAFF

D gene: TRBD2
clone size: NA
J gene: TRBJ2-7
V gene: TRBV20-1
CDR3 DNA: TGCAGTGCTGTATCCCGGACTAGCGGGAGACTCGGCGAGCAGTACTTC
CDR3 protein: CSAVSRTSGRLGEQYF

D gene: TRBD1
clone size: NA
J gene: TRBJ2-1
V gene: TRBV4-2
CDR3 DNA: TGTGCCAGCAGCAAAGGGGGCCAGAGCAATGAGCAGTTCTTC
CDR3 protein: CASSKGGQSNEQFF

D gene: TRBD1
clone size: many
J gene: TRBJ2-7
V gene: TRBV6-5
CDR3 DNA: TGTGCCAGCAGCAAATGGGACAGGGGTAACGAGCAGTACTTC
CDR3 protein: CASSKWDRGNEQYF

D gene: TRBD2
clone size: many
J gene: TRBJ2-5
V gene: TRBV12-3/TRBV12-4
CDR3 DNA: TGTGCCAGCAGTCTAAGGGGACTAGACCAAGAGACCCAGTACTTC
CDR3 protein: CASSLRGLDQETQYF

D gene: NA
clone size: many
J gene: TRBJ1-4
V gene: TRBV5-4
CDR3 DNA: TGTGCCAGCAGCTCCGGACAGAATGAAAAACTGTTTTTT
CDR3 protein: CASSSGQNEKLFF

D gene: NA
clone size: many
J gene: TRBJ2-7
V gene: TRBV28
CDR3 DNA: TGTGCCAGCACCCCCGAGGCAGGGTGGGCCGAGCAGTACTTC
CDR3 protein: CASTPEAGWAEQYF

D gene: TRBD1
clone size: many
J gene: TRBJ2-1
V gene: TRBV29-1
CDR3 DNA: TGCAGCGTTGAAGTTTGGGACAGTTCCTACAATGAGCAGTTCTTC
CDR3 protein: CSVEVWDSSYNEQFF

D gene: NA
clone size: many
J gene: TRBJ1-1
V gene: TRBV29-1
CDR3 DNA: TGCAGCGTTTTTTCACGGCAACTGAACACTGAAGCTTTCTTT
CDR3 protein: CSVFSRQLNTEAFF

D gene: TRBD1
clone size: many
J gene: TRBJ2-1
V gene: TRBV29-1
CDR3 DNA: TGCAGCGTTGGAGGGGCAGGGGGCGGAAATGAGCAGTTCTTC
CDR3 protein: CSVGGAGGGNEQFF

D gene: NA
clone size: NA
J gene: TRBJ2-1
V gene: TRBV7-3
CDR3 DNA: TGTGCCAGCAGCTTAGGGAGGGGGGCCTACAATGAGCAGTTCTTC
CDR3 protein: CASSLGRGAYNEQFF

D gene: NA
clone size: many
J gene: TRBJ2-1
V gene: TRBV5-1
CDR3 DNA: TGCGCCAGCAGCTCTAAGGGGGCGGGAGGCGGCTACAATGAGCAGTTCTTC
CDR3 protein: CASSSKGAGGGYNEQFF

D gene: TRBD1
clone size: many
J gene: TRBJ1-5
V gene: TRBV10-3
CDR3 DNA: TGTGCCATCGCCGGGACAGATCAGCCCCAGCATTTT
CDR3 protein: CAIAGTDQPQHF

D gene: NA
clone size: many
J gene: TRBJ2-6
V gene: TRBV12-3/TRBV12-4
CDR3 DNA: TGTGCCAGCAGTTTACCCAGGCAGGGGTCTGGGGCCAACGTCCTGACTTTC
CDR3 protein: CASSLPRQGSGANVLTF

D gene: TRBD2
clone size: many
J gene: TRBJ2-7
V gene: TRBV29-1
CDR3 DNA: TGCAGCGTTCTGGGGGGACTAGCGGGAGGCCCCGAGCAGTACTTC
CDR3 protein: CSVLGGLAGGPEQYF

D gene: NA
clone size: many
J gene: TRBJ1-2
V gene: TRBV5-1
CDR3 DNA: TGCGCCAGCAGCTTGGATGGGCCCTCGAGCGGCTATGGCTACACCTTC
CDR3 protein: CASSLDGPSSGYGYTF

D gene: TRBD2
clone size: few
J gene: TRBJ2-3
V gene: TRBV5-4
CDR3 DNA: TGTGCCAGCAGCTTGGCCGTTCCGGGACTAGCGGGAGGCGAGACGCAGTATTTT
CDR3 protein: CASSLAVPGLAGGETQYF

D gene: NA
clone size: many
J gene: TRBJ2-5
V gene: TRBV7-7
CDR3 DNA: TGTGCCAGCAGCTTAGCGCTGGGCGGCCAAGAGACCCAGTACTTC
CDR3 protein: CASSLALGGQETQYF

D gene: TRBD2
clone size: few
J gene: TRBJ2-4
V gene: TRBV28
CDR3 DNA: TGTGCCAGCAAGTCCGGGGGGGCGATCCAGCTAGCCAAAAACATTCAGTACTTC
CDR3 protein: CASKSGGAIQLAKNIQYF

D gene: NA
clone size: many
J gene: TRBJ1-4
V gene: TRBV7-2
CDR3 DNA: TGTGCCAGCAGCCCTTCCGGGACCCCTTCCTATAATGAAAAACTGTTTTTT
CDR3 protein: CASSPSGTPSYNEKLFF

D gene: NA
clone size: few
J gene: TRBJ2-1
V gene: TRBV11-3
CDR3 DNA: TGTGCCAGCAGCTCCAGGACGGGCCCTCGATACAATGAGCAGTTCTTC
CDR3 protein: CASSSRTGPRYNEQFF

D gene: NA
clone size: few
J gene: TRBJ2-5
V gene: TRBV18
CDR3 DNA: TGTGCCAGCTCATCGATCCAAGAGACCCAGTACTTC
CDR3 protein: CASSSIQETQYF

D gene: NA
clone size: many
J gene: TRBJ2-7
V gene: TRBV5-6
CDR3 DNA: TGTGCCAGCAAAAGTCGGCGGGCCGCCTACGAGCAGTACTTC
CDR3 protein: CASKSRRAAYEQYF

D gene: NA
clone size: many
J gene: TRBJ1-4
V gene: TRBV7-3
CDR3 DNA: TGTGCCAGCAGCTTACGACATAATGAAAAACTGTTTTTT
CDR3 protein: CASSLRHNEKLFF

D gene: NA
clone size: NA
J gene: TRBJ1-5
V gene: TRBV20-1
CDR3 DNA: TGCAGTGTTTTGGCAGGCAATCAGCCCCAGCATTTT
CDR3 protein: CSVLAGNQPQHF

D gene: TRBD2
clone size: many
J gene: TRBJ2-7
V gene: TRBV3-1
CDR3 DNA: TGTGCCAGCAGCCAAGGGACTAGCGGACTCTACGAGCAGTACTTC
CDR3 protein: CASSQGTSGLYEQYF

D gene: NA
clone size: NA
J gene: TRBJ2-1
V gene: TRBV7-2
CDR3 DNA: TGTGCCAGCAGCTTAGGCGGGGCGGGTGAGCCGTTCTTC
CDR3 protein: CASSLGGAGEPFF

D gene: TRBD2
clone size: many
J gene: TRBJ2-3
V gene: TRBV6-6
CDR3 DNA: TGTGCCAGCAGTTCTCGGACTAGCGGGAGAGCAGATACGCAGTATTTT
CDR3 protein: CASSSRTSGRADTQYF

D gene: NA
clone size: many
J gene: TRBJ2-3
V gene: TRBV10-3
CDR3 DNA: TGTGCCACCAGCCCCCCAGGCACTCAGACGCAGTATTTT
CDR3 protein: CATSPPGTQTQYF

D gene: TRBD1
clone size: many
J gene: TRBJ2-1
V gene: TRBV12-3/TRBV12-4
CDR3 DNA: TGTGCCAGCAATGGGCAGGGGGAATTCGATGAGCAGTTCTTC
CDR3 protein: CASNGQGEFDEQFF

D gene: NA
clone size: NA
J gene: TRBJ2-7
V gene: TRBV5-1
CDR3 DNA: TGCGCCAGCAGCTTGGGCAGGGTTAAGCACGAGCAGTACTTC
CDR3 protein: CASSLGRVKHEQYF

D gene: NA
clone size: many
J gene: TRBJ2-1
V gene: TRBV28
CDR3 DNA: TGTGCCAGCAGAGTAGGGTGGAACAATGAGCAGTTCTTC
CDR3 protein: CASRVGWNNEQFF

D gene: TRBD2
clone size: many
J gene: TRBJ2-7
V gene: TRBV11-2
CDR3 DNA: TGTGCCAGCAGCTTTCCAACTAGCGGAACCTCCTACGAGCAGTACTTC
CDR3 protein: CASSFPTSGTSYEQYF

D gene: TRBD1
clone size: many
J gene: TRBJ2-2
V gene: TRBV11-1
CDR3 DNA: TGTGCCAGCAGCTTAAATACAGGGGGAAGGACCGGGGAGCTGTTTTTT
CDR3 protein: CASSLNTGGRTGELFF

D gene: NA
clone size: NA
J gene: TRBJ2-5
V gene: TRBV7-2
CDR3 DNA: TGTGCCAGCACCCAAGTTGCCGGGAGCCAGTACTTC
CDR3 protein: CASTQVAGSQYF

D gene: TRBD2
clone size: NA
J gene: TRBJ2-3
V gene: TRBV7-2
CDR3 DNA: TGTGCCAGCAGCTTATCGGGAGGGCCCCTAAATACGCAGTATTTT
CDR3 protein: CASSLSGGPLNTQYF

D gene: NA
clone size: few
J gene: TRBJ1-5
V gene: TRBV6-4
CDR3 DNA: TGTGCCAGCAGTGACGGGGGTAGCAATCAGCCCCAGCATTTT
CDR3 protein: CASSDGGSNQPQHF

D gene: NA
clone size: many
J gene: TRBJ2-4
V gene: TRBV6-2/TRBV6-3
CDR3 DNA: TGTGCCAGCAGCCCCCGCCGACAGGCCAAAAACATTCAGTACTTC
CDR3 protein: CASSPRRQAKNIQYF

D gene: NA
clone size: few
J gene: TRBJ2-3
V gene: TRBV5-1
CDR3 DNA: TGCGCCAGCAGCTTTTCACAGCGTTTCACAGATACGCAGTATTTT
CDR3 protein: CASSFSQRFTDTQYF

D gene: TRBD1
clone size: NA
J gene: TRBJ2-5
V gene: TRBV6-5
CDR3 DNA: TGTGCCAGCAGTACCGGGACAGGGCGTCACGGCCCCCAAGAGACCCAGTACTTC
CDR3 protein: CASSTGTGRHGPQETQYF

D gene: NA
clone size: many
J gene: TRBJ1-2
V gene: TRBV20-1
CDR3 DNA: TGCAGTGCCTACCTTAACAGGTTCGAGAACTATGGCTACACCTTC
CDR3 protein: CSAYLNRFENYGYTF

D gene: NA
clone size: NA
J gene: TRBJ1-2
V gene: TRBV7-2
CDR3 DNA: TGTGCCAGCAGCCTAGGAATTAGGTCTGGAGATGGCTACGCCTTC
CDR3 protein: CASSLGIRSGDGYAF

D gene: NA
clone size: many
J gene: TRBJ2-7
V gene: TRBV4-2
CDR3 DNA: TGTGCCAGCAGCCAAGAAGGTTTGTATCGTGGCGGGAACTCCTACGAGCAGTACTTC
CDR3 protein: CASSQEGLYRGGNSYEQYF

D gene: NA
clone size: many
J gene: TRBJ2-5
V gene: TRBV24-1
CDR3 DNA: TGTGCCACCAGTGATGTTCGGGGCCCCCAAGAGACCCAGTACTTC
CDR3 protein: CATSDVRGPQETQYF

D gene: NA
clone size: many
J gene: TRBJ2-5
V gene: TRBV4-2
CDR3 DNA: TGTGCCAGCAGCATTGTCGAACAAGAGACCCAGTACTTC
CDR3 protein: CASSIVEQETQYF

D gene: NA
clone size: many
J gene: TRBJ2-7
V gene: TRBV6-6
CDR3 DNA: TGTGCCAGCAGCTCTCTCGGACAGACCTACGAGCAGTACTTC
CDR3 protein: CASSSLGQTYEQYF

D gene: NA
clone size: NA
J gene: TRBJ2-1
V gene: TRBV5-1
CDR3 DNA: TGCGCCAGCATCTTGGAATCTGCCTCTGAGCAGTTCTTC
CDR3 protein: CASILESASEQFF

D gene: TRBD2
clone size: few
J gene: TRBJ2-1
V gene: TRBV11-2
CDR3 DNA: TGTGCCAGCAGCTTAGATCGGCTAGCGGAAATGCAGTTCTTC
CDR3 protein: CASSLDRLAEMQFF